This T cell receptor beta chain was recorded in a study of blood T cells in healthy people across ages. As to this clonotype: The antigen remains unidentified.

Then a second PCR, running about 7 to 11 cycles, was carried out with a sample-barcoded 5' primer and a J-beta primer mix. TCRdb itself ran the 5' RACE reads through MiXCR, one entry per CDR3 protein. Of around 1,600,000 distinct CDR3 sequences detected, less than 45% appear once; the ten largest clones hold around 4%. Germline CDR1 is ENHRY and CDR2 is SYGVKD. This CDR3 region has 13 residues. V was pared by 0 bases and J by 5 bases, with 5 bases between. The study's findings and limits: Significant beta diversity loss was already apparent by age approximately 42, declining roughly linearly. When one million T cells were used, diversity estimates were thought to be underestimates.

The TCR sequence derives from a woman aged 18 to 35 in good health. This rearrangement joins TRBV10-3 to TRBJ2-1, with D maybe TRBD1 (5 bases). The sequenced material came from blood. CDR3 DNA: TGTGCCATCAGTGAGTCAGGGGACAATGAGCAGTTCTTC. Its protein product is CAISESGDNEQFF.